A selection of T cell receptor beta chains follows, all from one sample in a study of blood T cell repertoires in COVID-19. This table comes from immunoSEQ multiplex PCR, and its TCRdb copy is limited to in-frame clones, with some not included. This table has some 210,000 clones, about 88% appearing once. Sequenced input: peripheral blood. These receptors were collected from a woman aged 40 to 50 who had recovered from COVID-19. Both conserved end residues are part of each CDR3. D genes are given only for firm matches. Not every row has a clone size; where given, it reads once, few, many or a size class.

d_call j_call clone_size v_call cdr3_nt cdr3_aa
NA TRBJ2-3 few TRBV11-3 TGTGCCAGCAGCATACAACGCAGGGATACGCAGTATTTT CASSIQRRDTQYF
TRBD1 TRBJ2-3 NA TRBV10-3 TGTGCCATCGCACCTACTTCCGGGACAGGCAGTGGAGATACGCAGTATTTT CAIAPTSGTGSGDTQYF
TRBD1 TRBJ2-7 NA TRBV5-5 TGTGCCAGCAGCTCCTGGACAGGGGACGAGCAGTACTTC CASSSWTGDEQYF
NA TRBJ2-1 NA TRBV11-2 TGTGCCAGCAGCTTGGGAGGGGGCAATGAGCAGTTCTTC CASSLGGGNEQFF
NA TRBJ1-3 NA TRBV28 TGTGCCAGCAGTTTTAGGAGTCAGGGGCCGGACACCATATATTTT CASSFRSQGPDTIYF
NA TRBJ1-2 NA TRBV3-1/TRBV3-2 TGTGCCAGCAGCCAAGGGCAGTTCTATGGCTACACCTTC CASSQGQFYGYTF
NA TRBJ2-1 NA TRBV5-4 TGTGCCAGCAGGGACGCCAGGGGCTCCTACAATGAGCAGTTCTTC CASRDARGSYNEQFF
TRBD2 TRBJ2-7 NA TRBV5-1 TGCGCCAGCAGCGGGGCCGGGGGGGGCTACGAGCAGTACTTC CASSGAGGGYEQYF
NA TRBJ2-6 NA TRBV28 TGTGCCAGCAGTTTATCCACTTTGGCTGGGGCCAACGTCCTGACTTTC CASSLSTLAGANVLTF
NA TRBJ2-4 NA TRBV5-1 TGCGCCAGCAGCTTGGAGGGGCCACAGTCTACCAAAAACATTCAGTACTTC CASSLEGPQSTKNIQYF
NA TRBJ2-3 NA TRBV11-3 TGTGCCAGCAGCTTCCGGGACTCTGACACAGATACGCAGTATTTT CASSFRDSDTDTQYF
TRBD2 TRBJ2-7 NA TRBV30 TGTGCCTGGAGTTCAACCGGGACTAGCGGGATCTACGAGCAGTACTTC CAWSSTGTSGIYEQYF
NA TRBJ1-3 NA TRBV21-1 TGTGCCAGCAGCCTCCGAGCCCGAGATGTAAACTCTGGAAACACCATATATTTT CASSLRARDVNSGNTIYF
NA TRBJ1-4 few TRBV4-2 TGTGCCAGCAGCCAAGATCTGGTCGGGGTTCTAGGTGAAAAACTGTTTTTT CASSQDLVGVLGEKLFF
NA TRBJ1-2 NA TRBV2 TGTGCCAGCAGTGCGCAGGATGGCTATGGCTACACCTTC CASSAQDGYGYTF
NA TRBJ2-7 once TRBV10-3 TGTGCCATCAGTGACCGTGGTATGGGGGGCTCCTACGAGCAGTACTTC CAISDRGMGGSYEQYF
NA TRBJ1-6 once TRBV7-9 TGTGCCAGCAGCTTGGGACAAATTAATTCACCCCTCCACTTT CASSLGQINSPLHF
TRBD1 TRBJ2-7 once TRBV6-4 TGTGCCAGCAGTGACAGGACAGGCAACGAGCAGTACTTC CASSDRTGNEQYF
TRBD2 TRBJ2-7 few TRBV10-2 TGCGCCAGCAGATTAGCGGGAGCTTACGAGCAGTACTTC CASRLAGAYEQYF
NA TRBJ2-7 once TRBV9 TGTGCCAGCAGCGTAGGGGAGGAGGTCGGATACTACGAGCAGTACTTC CASSVGEEVGYYEQYF
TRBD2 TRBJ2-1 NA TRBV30 TGTGCCTGGAGCGGACCGGGAACTAGCGGGCCGGACTACAATGAGCAGTTCTTC CAWSGPGTSGPDYNEQFF
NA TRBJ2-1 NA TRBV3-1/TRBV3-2 TGTGCCAGCAGCCAAGATCTGGGGCCATACAATGAGCAGTTCTTC CASSQDLGPYNEQFF
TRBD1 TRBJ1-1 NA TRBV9 TGTGCCAGCAGCGCACAGGGGACTTTGAACACTGAAGCTTTCTTT CASSAQGTLNTEAFF
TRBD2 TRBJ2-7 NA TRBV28 TGTGCCAGCAGTTTACCAGGGAGAGGTCGGGAGGGCCTCTACGAGCAGTACTTC CASSLPGRGREGLYEQYF
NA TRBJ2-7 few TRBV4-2 TGTGCCAGCAGCCAAGATACGACAGTACCCTACGAGCAGTACTTC CASSQDTTVPYEQYF
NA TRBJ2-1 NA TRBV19 TGTGCCAGTAGTATAGACCCAGGGCAATGGAATGAGCAGTTCTTC CASSIDPGQWNEQFF
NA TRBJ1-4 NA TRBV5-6 TGTGCCAGCAGCTTGGGTTTAATATCTAATGAAAAACTGTTTTTT CASSLGLISNEKLFF
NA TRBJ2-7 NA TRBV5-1 TGCGCCAGCAGCTTGGGGGGACCCTCGAAGGGGGACGAGCAGTACTTC CASSLGGPSKGDEQYF
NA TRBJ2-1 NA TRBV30 TGTGCCTGGAGCATAGGCCCGGGACTCGACAATGAGCAGTTCTTC CAWSIGPGLDNEQFF
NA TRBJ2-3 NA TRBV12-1 TGTGCCAGCAGCCTCCGACTAGCGGGAGGCACAGATACGCAGTATTTT CASSLRLAGGTDTQYF
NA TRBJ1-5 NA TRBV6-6 TGTGCCAGCACCTACTCCGAGGGCAATCAGCCCCAGCATTTT CASTYSEGNQPQHF
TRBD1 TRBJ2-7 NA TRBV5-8 TGTGCCAGCAGCTTCCCTAGGCCAGGGGGTCCCTACGAGCAGTACTTC CASSFPRPGGPYEQYF
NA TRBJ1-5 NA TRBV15 TGTGCCACCAGTCGAAGAACCAGGGCGGACAATCAGCCCCAGCATTTT CATSRRTRADNQPQHF
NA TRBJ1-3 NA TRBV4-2 TGTGCCAGCAGCCAAGATCAACGGGAAAACACCATATATTTT CASSQDQRENTIYF
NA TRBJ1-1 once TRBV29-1 TGCAGCGCATCCCCTACAGAGGAAGCTTTCTTT CSASPTEEAFF
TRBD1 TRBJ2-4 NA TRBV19 TGTGCCAGTTCGAAACCGGGACAGGGGATAAACATTCAGTACTTC CASSKPGQGINIQYF
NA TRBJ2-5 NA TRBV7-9 TGTGCCAGCAGCGCCCAAGCGAGGACCCAGTACTTC CASSAQARTQYF
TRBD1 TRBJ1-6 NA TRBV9 TGTGCCAGCATGAGGGACAGGGCTGATTCACCCCTCCACTTT CASMRDRADSPLHF